A selection of T cell receptor beta chains follows, all from one sample in a study of T cells in Graves' hyperthyroidism and ophthalmopathy. TCRdb re-called the multiplex PCR reads through MiXCR, storing one row per CDR3 protein. The table shows 400,000 or so distinct CDR3 sequences, with over 12% occurring only once. The sequenced sample was blood. All receptors derive from a man aged 50 or older with Graves' ophthalmopathy. Both conserved end residues are part of each CDR3. The D gene is left open where the match is weak. Some rows mark clone size as missing; the rest say once, few, many or name a class of expanded clone.

>TRBJ1-1|.|TRBV30|many
CAWSVGKDTEAFF
TGTGCCTGGAGTGTGGGGAAGGACACTGAAGCTTTCTTT
>TRBJ2-5|.|TRBV28|few
CASSLAKETQYF
TGTGCCAGCAGTTTAGCTAAGGAGACCCAGTACTTC
>TRBJ1-5|TRBD1|TRBV10-3|many
CAINRGLNQPQHF
TGTGCCATCAACAGGGGGCTTAATCAGCCCCAGCATTTT
>TRBJ2-1|.|TRBV3-1|many
CASSHGGTDEQFF
TGTGCCAGCAGCCATGGAGGGACAGATGAGCAGTTCTTC
>TRBJ2-3|.|TRBV12-3/TRBV12-4|many
CASSLGSGSTDTQYF
TGTGCCAGCAGTTTAGGCAGTGGCAGCACAGATACGCAGTATTTT
>TRBJ2-3|.|TRBV24-1|few
CATSEGTDTQYF
TGTGCCACCAGTGAGGGGACAGATACGCAGTATTTT
>TRBJ2-1|TRBD2|TRBV18|many
CASSPDRGGSYNEQFF
TGTGCCAGCTCACCGGATAGGGGAGGGTCCTACAATGAGCAGTTCTTC
>TRBJ2-3|TRBD2|TRBV3-1|many
CASSPRAGTSGRPLIDTQYF
TGTGCCAGCAGCCCAAGGGCCGGGACTAGCGGGAGGCCGCTTATAGATACGCAGTATTTT
>TRBJ2-2|.|TRBV6-5|many
CASSYSKAGTYAGELFF
TGTGCCAGCAGTTACTCGAAGGCAGGGACGTATGCCGGGGAGCTGTTTTTT
>TRBJ2-2|.|TRBV3-1|many
CASSQDPTGEGGELFF
TGTGCCAGCAGCCAAGACCCGACAGGGGAGGGCGGGGAGCTGTTTTTT
>TRBJ2-5|.|TRBV18|many
CASSPIQDETQYF
TGTGCCAGCTCACCAATCCAGGATGAGACCCAGTACTTC
>TRBJ1-2|.|TRBV4-1|.
CASSQQFPGHNYGYTF
TGCGCCAGCAGCCAACAATTCCCCGGCCATAACTATGGCTACACCTTC
>TRBJ1-6|.|TRBV7-9|many
CASSLALSNSPLHF
TGTGCCAGCAGCTTAGCTCTCAGTAATTCACCCCTCCACTTT
>TRBJ1-4|.|TRBV7-9|.
CASSSGTTTNEKLFF
TGTGCCAGCAGCTCCGGGACAACAACTAATGAAAAACTGTTTTTT
>TRBJ1-4|.|TRBV27|.
CASSLDGAREKLFF
TGTGCCAGCAGTTTAGATGGGGCTCGCGAAAAACTGTTTTTT
>TRBJ2-4|TRBD1|TRBV20-1|many
CSATEGGWAKNIQYF
TGCAGTGCTACCGAAGGGGGCTGGGCCAAAAACATTCAGTACTTC
>TRBJ2-5|.|TRBV11-2|few
CASSLLLAGLDF
TGTGCCAGCAGCTTGCTTTTGGCGGGTCTGGACTTC
>TRBJ2-1|.|TRBV11-3|many
CASSLEASSYNEQFF
TGTGCCAGCAGCTTAGAAGCTTCCTCCTACAATGAGCAGTTCTTC
>TRBJ2-3|TRBD1|TRBV7-9|many
CASSLGQGAADTQYF
TGTGCCAGCAGCTTGGGACAGGGGGCCGCAGATACGCAGTATTTT
>TRBJ2-5|TRBD2|TRBV6-2/TRBV6-3|.
CASSLAGGFFQDF
TGTGCCAGCAGTCTAGCGGGAGGCTTCTTTCAAGACTTC
>TRBJ1-2|.|TRBV7-9|many
CASSLDRASTLLGYTF
TGTGCCAGCAGCTTAGACAGGGCTTCTACCCTTTTGGGCTACACCTTC
>TRBJ1-5|.|TRBV24-1|many
CATSEAGRSNQPQHF
TGTGCCACCAGTGAGGCGGGACGGAGCAATCAGCCCCAGCATTTT
>TRBJ1-1|TRBD1|TRBV18|many
CASSSGDRGYTEAFF
TGTGCCAGCTCAAGTGGTGACAGGGGGTACACTGAAGCTTTCTTT
>TRBJ2-3|TRBD2|TRBV9|.
CASRMGLADTDTQYF
TGTGCCAGCAGGATGGGACTAGCGGACACAGATACGCAGTATTTT
>TRBJ2-1|TRBD2|TRBV9|many
CASSVELAGGSGEQFF
TGTGCCAGCAGCGTAGAATTAGCGGGAGGTTCGGGTGAGCAGTTCTTC
>TRBJ2-1|.|TRBV5-1|many
CASSFGGTAGNEQFF
TGCGCCAGCAGCTTTGGCGGGACCGCGGGCAATGAGCAGTTCTTC
>TRBJ2-7|.|TRBV11-1|.
CASSAITGGEQYF
TGTGCCAGTAGCGCTATAACAGGTGGCGAGCAGTACTTC
>TRBJ2-2|TRBD2|TRBV12-5|many
CASGLVLGGSPTGELFF
TGTGCTAGTGGTTTGGTACTCGGCGGGAGCCCAACCGGGGAGCTGTTTTTT
>TRBJ2-1|TRBD1|TRBV12-3/TRBV12-4|many
CASSSLGQGWDNEQFF
TGTGCCAGCAGCTCACTCGGACAGGGTTGGGACAATGAGCAGTTCTTC
>TRBJ2-2|.|TRBV30|many
CAWSGIGELFF
TGTGCCTGGAGCGGCATCGGGGAGCTGTTTTTT
>TRBJ2-5|.|TRBV29-1|.
CSVVGTLWGASRETQYF
TGCAGCGTAGTCGGGACACTTTGGGGGGCCTCAAGAGAGACCCAGTACTTC
>TRBJ2-4|TRBD1|TRBV13|many
CASSPQGRRAKNIQYF
TGTGCCAGCAGCCCACAGGGGCGTAGGGCCAAAAACATTCAGTACTTC
>TRBJ1-1|TRBD1|TRBV5-1|many
CASSRTGSDTEAFF
TGCGCCAGCTCACGGACAGGGTCGGACACTGAAGCTTTCTTT
>TRBJ1-1|.|TRBV4-1|.
CASSLDSRTEAFF
TGCGCCAGCAGCCTGGACAGCCGGACTGAAGCTTTCTTT
>TRBJ2-2|.|TRBV10-1|.
CASSESGPGELFF
TGCGCCAGCAGTGAATCGGGGCCCGGGGAGCTGTTTTTT
>TRBJ1-5|.|TRBV19|few
CASSIEEQVNQPQHF
TGTGCCAGTAGTATAGAGGAGCAGGTCAATCAGCCCCAGCATTTT
>TRBJ2-1|TRBD1|TRBV9|.
CASSVEGQGAYNEQFF
TGTGCCAGCAGCGTAGAGGGTCAGGGGGCTTACAATGAGCAGTTCTTC
>TRBJ2-5|.|TRBV10-3|few
CAISENGAVEETQYF
TGTGCCATCAGTGAGAATGGGGCGGTGGAGGAGACCCAGTACTTC
>TRBJ2-7|.|TRBV6-1|.
CASSVIGEEYEQYF
TGTGCCAGCAGTGTTATAGGGGAAGAGTACGAGCAGTACTTC
>TRBJ2-1|TRBD2|TRBV3-1|many
CASSQDFPSGSSYNEQFF
TGTGCCAGCAGCCAAGATTTTCCTAGCGGGAGCTCCTACAATGAGCAGTTCTTC
>TRBJ2-2|TRBD2|TRBV3-1|few
CASTRTSGSNTGELFF
TGTGCCAGCACCCGGACTAGCGGGAGTAACACCGGGGAGCTGTTTTTT
>TRBJ2-2|TRBD2|TRBV5-1|.
CASSWTSGTAGELFF
TGCGCCAGCAGCTGGACTAGCGGGACGGCCGGGGAGCTGTTTTTT
>TRBJ2-1|.|TRBV24-1|many
CATSRGYEQFF
TGTGCCACCAGTAGAGGCTATGAGCAGTTCTTC
>TRBJ2-3|TRBD2|TRBV5-1|many
CASSFGGRSTDTQYF
TGCGCCAGCAGCTTTGGCGGGAGATCCACAGATACGCAGTATTTT
>TRBJ2-1|.|TRBV19|few
CASIQVGQTDEQFF
TGTGCCAGTATTCAGGTAGGGCAAACCGATGAGCAGTTCTTC
>TRBJ2-7|TRBD1|TRBV2|many
CASRAGTGGYEQYF
TGTGCCAGCAGAGCCGGGACAGGGGGCTACGAGCAGTACTTC
>TRBJ2-3|TRBD2|TRBV20-1|many
CSARTSGTPSTDTQYF
TGCAGTGCACGGACTAGCGGGACACCTAGCACAGATACGCAGTATTTT
>TRBJ1-1|.|TRBV11-3|many
CASSKTRGMNTEAFF
TGTGCCAGCAGCAAAACCCGGGGAATGAACACTGAAGCTTTCTTT
>TRBJ2-2|TRBD2|TRBV5-1|many
CASKWGPSGRGTGELFF
TGCGCCAGCAAATGGGGGCCTAGCGGGAGAGGTACCGGGGAGCTGTTTTTT
>TRBJ2-1|.|TRBV6-1|many
CASTPGGAIRAHNEQFF
TGTGCCAGCACCCCGGGGGGCGCCATCCGAGCCCACAATGAGCAGTTCTTC
>TRBJ2-3|.|TRBV6-1|many
CASMASRGTDTQYF
TGTGCCAGCATGGCTAGCCGGGGAACAGATACGCAGTATTTT
>TRBJ1-3|.|TRBV29-1|.
CSVEGIRGNTIYF
TGCAGCGTTGAGGGGATTCGGGGAAACACCATATATTTT
>TRBJ2-1|.|TRBV20-1|many
CSAKGVAPNEQFF
TGCAGTGCTAAAGGTGTTGCACCAAATGAGCAGTTCTTC
>TRBJ1-1|.|TRBV2|.
CANSWGPNTEAFF
TGTGCCAACTCCTGGGGACCGAACACTGAAGCTTTCTTT